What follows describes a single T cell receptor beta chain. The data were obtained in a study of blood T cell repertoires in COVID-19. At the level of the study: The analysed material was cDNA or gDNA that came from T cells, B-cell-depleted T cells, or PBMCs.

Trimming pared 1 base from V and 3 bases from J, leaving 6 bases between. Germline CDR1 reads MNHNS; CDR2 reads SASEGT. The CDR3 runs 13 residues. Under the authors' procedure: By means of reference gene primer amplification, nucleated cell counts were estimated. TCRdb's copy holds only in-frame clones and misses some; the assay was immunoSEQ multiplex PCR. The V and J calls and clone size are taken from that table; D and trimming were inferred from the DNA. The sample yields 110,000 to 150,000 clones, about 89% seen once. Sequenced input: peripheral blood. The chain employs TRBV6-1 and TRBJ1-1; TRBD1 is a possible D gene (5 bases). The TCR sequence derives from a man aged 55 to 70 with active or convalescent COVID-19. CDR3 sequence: CASSEDRHTEAFF. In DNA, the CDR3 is TGTGCCAGCAGTGAAGACAGGCACACTGAAGCTTTCTTT.